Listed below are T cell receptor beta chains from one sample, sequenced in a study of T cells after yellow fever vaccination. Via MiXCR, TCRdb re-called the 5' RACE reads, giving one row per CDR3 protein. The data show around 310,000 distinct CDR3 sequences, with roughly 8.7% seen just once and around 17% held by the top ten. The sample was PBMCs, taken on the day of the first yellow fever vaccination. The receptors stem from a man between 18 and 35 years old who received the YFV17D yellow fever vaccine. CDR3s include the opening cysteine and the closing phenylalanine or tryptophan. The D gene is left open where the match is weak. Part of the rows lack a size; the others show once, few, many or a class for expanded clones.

cdr3_aa: CASSWGLAGWQYF
cdr3_nt: TGTGCCAGCAGTTGGGGATTAGCGGGGTGGCAGTATTTT
d_call: TRBD2
v_call: TRBV6-2/TRBV6-3
j_call: TRBJ2-3
clone_size: few

cdr3_aa: CASSRRPGQSTDTQYF
cdr3_nt: TGTGCCAGCAGCCGTCGTCCGGGACAGAGCACAGATACGCAGTATTTT
d_call: TRBD1
v_call: TRBV12-3/TRBV12-4
j_call: TRBJ2-3
clone_size: .

cdr3_aa: CASSLDGLARLIEQFF
cdr3_nt: TGTGCCAGCAGTTTAGATGGACTAGCGAGATTAATTGAGCAGTTCTTC
d_call: TRBD2
v_call: TRBV12-3/TRBV12-4
j_call: TRBJ2-1
clone_size: .

cdr3_aa: CASSRTLSDTQYF
cdr3_nt: TGTGCCAGCAGCAGGACTCTCTCAGATACGCAGTATTTT
d_call: .
v_call: TRBV7-2
j_call: TRBJ2-3
clone_size: .

cdr3_aa: CASSYFGTVYNEQFF
cdr3_nt: TGTGCCAGCAGCTATTTCGGGACAGTCTACAATGAGCAGTTCTTC
d_call: TRBD1
v_call: TRBV11-1
j_call: TRBJ2-1
clone_size: many

cdr3_aa: CASSRQGADYSNQPQHF
cdr3_nt: TGTGCCAGCAGTAGACAGGGGGCCGATTATAGCAATCAGCCCCAGCATTTT
d_call: TRBD1
v_call: TRBV12-3/TRBV12-4
j_call: TRBJ1-5
clone_size: .

cdr3_aa: CASSSQTSATGELFF
cdr3_nt: TGTGCCAGCAGCAGCCAGACTAGTGCCACCGGGGAGCTGTTTTTT
d_call: .
v_call: TRBV7-6
j_call: TRBJ2-2
clone_size: few

cdr3_aa: CASSLVGSPHF
cdr3_nt: TGTGCCAGCAGCTTAGTAGGGTCTCCCCACTTT
d_call: .
v_call: TRBV7-9
j_call: TRBJ1-6
clone_size: few

cdr3_aa: CASSYVKGSTAGPPQHF
cdr3_nt: TGTGCCAGCAGTTACGTAAAGGGTTCGACAGCGGGTCCGCCCCAGCATTTT
d_call: .
v_call: TRBV6-2/TRBV6-3
j_call: TRBJ1-5
clone_size: few

cdr3_aa: CASSLDWGRDYGYTF
cdr3_nt: TGCGCCAGCAGCTTGGACTGGGGCCGAGACTATGGCTACACCTTC
d_call: .
v_call: TRBV5-1
j_call: TRBJ1-2
clone_size: .

cdr3_aa: CASRQGRRDEKLFF
cdr3_nt: TGCGCCAGCAGACAGGGACGGCGGGATGAAAAACTGTTTTTT
d_call: .
v_call: TRBV5-1
j_call: TRBJ1-4
clone_size: few

cdr3_aa: CASRLTGRDIQYF
cdr3_nt: TGTGCCAGCAGGCTGACAGGGCGGGACATTCAGTACTTC
d_call: TRBD1
v_call: TRBV12-3/TRBV12-4
j_call: TRBJ2-4
clone_size: .

cdr3_aa: CASSSTEGQGSPLHF
cdr3_nt: TGTGCCAGCAGCTCAACCGAGGGACAGGGATCACCCCTCCACTTT
d_call: TRBD1
v_call: TRBV7-9
j_call: TRBJ1-6
clone_size: few

cdr3_aa: CASSQRTGGKETQYF
cdr3_nt: TGCGCCAGCAGCCAGAGGACAGGGGGCAAAGAGACCCAGTACTTC
d_call: TRBD1
v_call: TRBV4-1
j_call: TRBJ2-5
clone_size: few

cdr3_aa: CASSLSGRNTEAFF
cdr3_nt: TGCGCCAGCAGCTTATCTGGGCGGAACACTGAAGCTTTCTTT
d_call: .
v_call: TRBV5-1
j_call: TRBJ1-1
clone_size: .

cdr3_aa: CASSFRGSYTF
cdr3_nt: TGTGCCAGCAGCTTTCGAGGGAGCTACACCTTC
d_call: .
v_call: TRBV5-4
j_call: TRBJ1-2
clone_size: .

cdr3_aa: CASSMGLGEQFF
cdr3_nt: TGTGCCAGTAGTATGGGGCTGGGTGAGCAGTTCTTC
d_call: .
v_call: TRBV19
j_call: TRBJ2-1
clone_size: few

cdr3_aa: CASSSRTADTQYF
cdr3_nt: TGTGCCAGCAGCTCCCGGACGGCAGATACGCAGTATTTT
d_call: .
v_call: TRBV7-2
j_call: TRBJ2-3
clone_size: many

cdr3_aa: CASSFGQGSNIQYF
cdr3_nt: TGCGCCAGCAGCTTTGGACAGGGGTCGAACATTCAGTACTTC
d_call: TRBD1
v_call: TRBV5-1
j_call: TRBJ2-4
clone_size: many

cdr3_aa: CASARASGGWETQYF
cdr3_nt: TGCGCCAGCGCGAGGGCTAGCGGGGGGTGGGAGACCCAGTACTTC
d_call: TRBD2
v_call: TRBV4-3
j_call: TRBJ2-5
clone_size: few

cdr3_aa: CASSVEGERAGELFF
cdr3_nt: TGTGCCAGCAGCGTCGAAGGAGAGCGGGCCGGGGAGCTGTTTTTT
d_call: .
v_call: TRBV9
j_call: TRBJ2-2
clone_size: many

cdr3_aa: CASSLVWGSDEQYF
cdr3_nt: TGCGCCAGCAGCCTGGTTTGGGGTAGTGACGAGCAGTACTTC
d_call: .
v_call: TRBV5-1
j_call: TRBJ2-7
clone_size: many